This T cell receptor (beta chain) derives from a study of spatial heterogeneity in lung cancer. On the study more broadly: Across tumor regions, counts of TCR transcripts showed a strong correlation with a T cell module score derived from matched bulk RNA-seq. Points from the study as a whole: Tracking of tumor mutation counts was seen in expanded intratumoral alpha and beta TCR counts. Expanded TCR counts, ubiquitous and regional, correlated respectively with ubiquitous and regional nonsynonymous mutation counts.

Trimming at V came to 4 bases and at J to 12 bases, leaving 11 bases not matched to a gene. Looked up from germline, CDR1 is SGHKS and CDR2 is YYEKEE (reference sequence). CDR3 size: 15 residues. As regards this clonotype: No antigen is known for it.

TCRdb redid the calling of the 5' RACE reads with MiXCR, one entry per CDR3 protein. In the table there are about 10,000 distinct CDR3 sequences, around 6% of which are singletons. Time point of the sample: sample taken at primary tumor resection. Whole RNA was taken from tumor, nontumor lung or frozen PBMC; it was then sequenced unsorted. The J gene is TRBJ2-1, the V gene TRBV5-5, with 12 bases fitting TRBD1. The TCR sequence derives from a female donor with early-stage non-small cell lung cancer. Sequenced here: lung tumor tissue, sampled at surgery. CDR3 loop: CASSTAGTGGIGQFF. The CDR3 DNA is TGTGCCAGCAGCACAGCCGGGACAGGGGGCATCGGGCAGTTCTTC.